Presented here are 12 T cell receptor beta chains from one specimen sequenced in a study of immune cell composition in non-small cell lung cancer. Sequencing was performed with immunoSEQ multiplex PCR; in TCRdb, only in-frame clones are kept and a portion is missing. The repertoire holds more than 3,000 clones, with roughly three quarters as singletons. Normal lung was sampled as far from the tumour as possible, at least 3 cm. The source material was non-adjacent lung tissue. These receptors originate from a human donor with non-small cell lung cancer.

The chain combines TRBV30 with TRBJ1-5; D remains ambiguous. V was shortened by 5 bases and J by 0 bases, with 14 bases between the two germline ends. Germline-derived CDR1 and CDR2 are GTSNPN and SVGIG (reference sequence). The CDR3 has 15 residues. The CDR3 DNA is TGTGCCTGGGACAAGGGAGGCTATAGCAATCAGCCCCAGCATTTT. It encodes CAWDKGGYSNQPQHF.

The chain joins TRBV5-6 to TRBJ1-1, with D tentatively TRBD1 (6 bases). The CDR3 is 13 amino acids. Germline V CDR1 and CDR2: SGHDT, YYEEEE. V lost 3 bases and J lost 11, with 17 bases in between. CDR3 DNA: TGTGCCAGCAGCTCGGACAGTCAGAGTAGGGCTTTCTTT. Its protein is CASSSDSQSRAFF.

With respect to this clone: Germline is not matched at one junction end, which may reflect a read error. Other DNA variants within this sample encode the same CDR3. J is TRBJ1-3 and V is TRBV5-1, with TRBD1 matching 12 bases. Germline V gene data show CDR1 as SGHRS and CDR2 as YFSETQ. The CDR3 length is 17 residues. CDR3 sequence: CASSSGTGGTSGNTIYF. CDR3 DNA sequence: TGCGCCAGCAGCTCGGGGACAGGGGGCACTTCTGGAAACACTATATATTTT.

The rearrangement uses TRBV19 and TRBJ1-5; no clear D gene. Germline CDR1 reads LNHDA; CDR2 reads SQIVND (reference sequence). The CDR3 consists of 13 residues. V gave up 3 bases and J gave up 1 base, with 4 bases separating them. The CDR3 sequence: CASSISSNQPQHF. Here the CDR3 DNA reads TGTGCCAGTAGTATCTCGAGCAATCAGCCCCAGCATTTT.

This chain connects TRBV11-1 to TRBJ2-2, with 9 bases aligning to TRBD1. From germline, CDR1 is SGHAT and CDR2 FQDESV (reference sequence). CDR3 length: 15 amino acids. After removal of 5 bases from V and 4 bases from J, the junction contained 5 bases not matched to a gene. CDR3 loop: CASSTGGGSTGELFF. In nucleotides, the CDR3 is TGTGCCAGCAGCACAGGGGGCGGGAGCACCGGGGAGCTGTTTTTT. The complete variable domain, with remaining parts taken from reference TRBV11-1 and TRBJ2-2, reads EAEVAQSPRYKITEKSQAVAFWCDPISGHATLYWYRQILGQGPELLVQFQDESVVDDSQLPKDRFSAERLKGVDSTLKIQPAELGDSAMYLCASSTGGGSTGELFFGEGSRLTVL.

The rearrangement links TRBV6-1 to TRBJ1-2; 7 bases are shared with TRBD1. The length of the CDR3 is 14 residues. Germline V gene lookup returns CDR1 MNHNS and CDR2 SASEGT. The ends lost 2 bases at V and 4 bases at J; junction bases unmatched: 4. The CDR3 coding sequence is TGTGCCAGCAGTGAACGACGGGACAGCTATGGCTACACCTTC. Translated, it gives CASSERRDSYGYTF.

The chain employs TRBV19 and TRBJ1-3; 9 positions agree with TRBD1. V lost 10 bases and J lost 3; bases outside the gene matches: 10. Per the germline V gene, CDR1 is LNHDA and CDR2 is SQIVND (reference sequence). CDR3 length equals 15 residues. CDR3 sequence (DNA): TGTGCCACATGCCCCGGACAGGGGTATGGAAACACCATATATTTT. Translation: CATCPGQGYGNTIYF.

This clone was seen only once. CDR3 protein: CASSIYTDTQYF. The CDR3 DNA follows: TGTGCCAGCAGCATATACACAGATACGCAGTATTTT. The chain carries TRBV11-3 and TRBJ2-3, with D unresolved. Trimming stripped 5 bases from V and 2 bases from J, with 5 bases between. This CDR3 has 12 amino acids. The germline V gene encodes CDR1 SGHNT and CDR2 YENEEA.

V is TRBV29-1 and J is TRBJ2-7; 11 bases agree with TRBD1. Losses at the gene ends were 6 bases for V and 2 bases for J; bases not matched to a gene: 3. Germline-derived CDR1 and CDR2 are SQVTM and ANQGSEA. CDR3 length: 13 residues. The CDR3 sequence: CSVEGQGAYEQYF. The CDR3 DNA follows: TGCAGCGTGGAGGGACAGGGGGCCTACGAGCAGTACTTC.

V and J are TRBV7-2 and TRBJ2-7; unclear D gene. V gave up 1 base and J gave up 7 bases, with 8 bases separating them. Germline loops: CDR1 SGHTA, CDR2 FQGNSA. CDR3 size: 12 residues. The CDR3 nucleotides are TGTGCCAGCAGCTTAGGCCTCGGTGAGCAGTACTTC. It yields the protein CASSLGLGEQYF.

This sequence joins TRBV19 and TRBJ1-4; the D is unclear. The V gene lost 6 bases and the J gene lost 4 bases, with 3 bases spanning the gap. The CDR3 is made up of 11 amino acids. The germline gives CDR1 LNHDA, CDR2 SQIVND (reference sequence). The CDR3 DNA is TGTGCCAGTAGCCTTAATGAAAAACTGTTTTTT. It codes for CASSLNEKLFF.

The CDR3 loop is CASSREPTKHYEQYF. CDR3 DNA sequence: TGTGCCAGCAGTCGAGAGCCGACTAAACATTACGAGCAGTACTTC. The chain uses TRBV6-1 and TRBJ2-7; D is perhaps TRBD2 (5 bases). With 5 bases removed from V and 4 bases from J, the gap between germline ends came to 18 bases. CDR3 length: 15 residues. Germline V gene sequence: CDR1 MNHNS, CDR2 SASEGT.